This T cell receptor beta chain was captured in a study of CD8+ T cells in alopecia areata. Treatment described: oral pan-JAK inhibitor, 5-10 mg twice daily. The CDR3 extends over 15 amino acids. Germline lookup yields CDR1 SGHNT and CDR2 YYREEE (reference sequence). V was cut by 0 bases and J by 0 bases, with 10 bases left in between. Reverse transcribed after extraction, RNA yielded cDNA as the sequencing template. Only in-frame clones appear in the TCRdb table, and some are missing; sequencing was by immunoSEQ multiplex PCR. This sample carries under 350,000 clones, about 62% of them seen once, and the ten largest clones take around 1.7%.

The origin of this receptor is a human donor with alopecia areata. The sequencing here drew on CD4+ T cells sorted from blood, taken at week 24, from a patient treated with tofacitinib. The chain employs TRBV5-4 and TRBJ2-7; the D gene is possibly TRBD1 (6 bases). In nucleotides, the CDR3 is TGTGCCAGCAGCTTGGGACAGGAGCCCTCCTACGAGCAGTACTTC. Translating gives CASSLGQEPSYEQYF.